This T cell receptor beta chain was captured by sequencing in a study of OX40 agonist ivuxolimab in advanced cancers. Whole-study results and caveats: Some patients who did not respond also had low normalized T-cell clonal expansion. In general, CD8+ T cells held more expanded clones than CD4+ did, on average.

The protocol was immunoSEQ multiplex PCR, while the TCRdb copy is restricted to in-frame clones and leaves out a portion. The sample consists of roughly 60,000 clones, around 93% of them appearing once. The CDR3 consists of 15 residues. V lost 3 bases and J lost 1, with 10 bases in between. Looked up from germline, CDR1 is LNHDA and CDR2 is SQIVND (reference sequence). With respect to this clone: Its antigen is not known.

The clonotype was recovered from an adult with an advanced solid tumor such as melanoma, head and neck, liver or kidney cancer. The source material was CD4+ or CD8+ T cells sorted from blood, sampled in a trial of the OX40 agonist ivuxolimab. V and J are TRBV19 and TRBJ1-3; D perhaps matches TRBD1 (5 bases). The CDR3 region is CASSIQGGSGNTIYF. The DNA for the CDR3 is TGTGCCAGTAGTATTCAGGGTGGTTCTGGAAACACCATATATTTT.